This T cell receptor beta chain was profiled in a study of blood T cell repertoires in COVID-19. Overall study context: COVID-19 samples collected from the United States, Italy and Spain covered acute and convalescent phases. Sample material is recorded as cDNA or gDNA derived from T cells, B-cell-depleted T cells, or PBMCs.

Authors' methods: The assay estimated nucleated cells by amplifying reference gene primers. Profiled with immunoSEQ multiplex PCR; TCRdb holds only in-frame clones, not every one. V and J calls plus clone size are reproduced from that table; the DNA served to infer D and trimming. The table lists 150,000 to 200,000 clones, under 95% of them singletons. The V end was cut by 7 bases, the J end by 4 bases, with 16 bases between. The germline CDR1 and CDR2 sequences are MDHEN and SYDVKM. CDR3 size: 14 residues. The TCR comes from a man aged 55 to 69 with active or convalescent COVID-19. The sample comprised peripheral blood. V and J are TRBV28 and TRBJ1-2; the D is unclear. Written as DNA, the CDR3 is TGTGCCAGCACTACCGCGGGGAAGGGCTATGGCTACACCTTC. It is translated as CASTTAGKGYGYTF.